This T cell receptor beta chain was recovered during a study of blood T cell repertoires in COVID-19. Study as a whole: T cells, B-cell-depleted T cells, or PBMCs supplied cDNA or gDNA.

The CDR3 has 14 residues. With V trimmed by 10 bases and J by 4 bases, 5 bases remained unmatched. As processed by the authors: Quantification of nucleated cells was approximated via reference gene primer amplification. Using immunoSEQ multiplex PCR, the repertoire was profiled, and TCRdb retains in-frame clones only, with some absent. That table is the source of V, J and clone size, and D and trimming were worked out from the DNA. Among about 190,000 clones listed, roughly 80% were seen once. This sequence was found in a woman between 45 and 65 years old with acute or convalescent COVID-19. Sequencing was done on a sample of peripheral blood. This chain uses TRBV23-1 with TRBJ2-2; TRBD1 matches at 11 bases. TRBV23-1 is placed among ORFs of uncertain function. DNA of the CDR3: TGCGCCACGCAGGGGACAGGGGGCACCGGGGAGCTGTTTTTT. Protein: CATQGTGGTGELFF.